These 10 T cell receptor beta chains were all obtained from the same sample, sequenced in a study of response to subunit inactivated influenza vaccine. TCRdb called the RT-PCR reads again in MiXCR, with one record for every CDR3 protein. In the table there are 150,000 or so distinct CDR3 sequences, about 11% of which are singletons. Sequencing used CD8+ T cells sorted from PBMCs, obtained around 25 months after vaccination. The source of these receptors is a man aged 50 to 75 who received an inactivated influenza vaccine.

This clonotype occurred a few times. The V call is TRBV7-2, the J call TRBJ2-1; no definite D call. The CDR3 contains 12 residues. The V end was cut by 5 bases, the J end by 6 bases, with 8 bases between. From germline, CDR1 is SGHTA and CDR2 FQGNSA. CDR3 DNA: TGTGCCAGCAGCCTCCGGACCAATGAGCAGTTCTTC. This translates into CASSLRTNEQFF.

This chain links TRBV9 with TRBJ2-7; the D gene could be TRBD1 or TRBD2 (5 bases each). Germline V gives CDR1 SGDLS, CDR2 YYNGEE. CDR3 length: 16 amino acids. Trimming left V 4 bases short and J 3 bases short, with 20 bases between. This chain's CDR3 is CASSLRGSPYYYEQYF. The DNA for the CDR3 is TGTGCCAGCAGCCTACGGGGCAGTCCTTATTACTACGAGCAGTACTTC.

This clonotype was recorded a few times. This chain joins TRBV2 and TRBJ2-4; a weak D match, TRBD2 (6 bases). Germline values: CDR1 SNHLY, CDR2 FYNNEI. V dropped 4 bases and J dropped 0 bases, with 10 bases sitting between them. CDR3 length: 15 amino acids. DNA for the CDR3: TGTGCCAGCAGTGGGGACTCACTAGCCAAAAACATTCAGTACTTC. Translated: CASSGDSLAKNIQYF. The whole variable domain, filled in from reference TRBV2 and TRBJ2-4, reads EPEVTQTPSHQVTQMGQEVILRCVPISNHLYFYWYRQILGQKVEFLVSFYNNEISEKSEIFDDQFSVERPDGSNFTLKIRSTKLEDSAMYFCASSGDSLAKNIQYFGAGTRLSVL.

The gene calls are TRBV12-3 or TRBV12-4 and TRBJ2-5, with D perhaps matching TRBD1 or TRBD2 (5 bases each). This CDR3 comprises 15 residues. The germline V and J ends were trimmed by 6 bases and 4 bases, with 18 bases remaining between them. CDR3 in DNA: TGTGCCAGCAGCACCCCCGGGACCGTCCGAGAGACCCAGTACTTC. As protein: CASSTPGTVRETQYF.

The chain links TRBV6-2 or TRBV6-3 to TRBJ2-2, with 8 bases lining up with TRBD2. This CDR3 region has 15 residues. Trimming at V came to 7 bases and at J to 5 bases, leaving 9 bases not matched to a gene. Germline lookup yields CDR1 MNHEY and CDR2 SVGEGT. The CDR3 sequence is CASTGAGGRTGELFF. In DNA form, the CDR3 reads TGTGCCAGCACCGGCGCGGGGGGAAGAACCGGGGAGCTGTTTTTT.

For the CDR3, the DNA is TGTGCCAGCAGCACAGGGTTTTCACCCCTCCACTTT. Its protein product is CASSTGFSPLHF. The V gene is TRBV7-9, the J gene TRBJ1-6; TRBD1 might be the D (6 bases). CDR1 and CDR2 from the germline V gene are SEHNR and FQNEAQ (reference sequence). V was trimmed by 5 bases and J by 9 bases, leaving 8 bases between them. The CDR3 sequence is 12 residues long.

About this clonotype itself: The junction and the germline gene differ at one end; a read error may be behind it. CDR3 sequence: CAGSQSGGLQYEQYF. CDR3 DNA sequence: TGCGCCGGCAGCCAATCAGGGGGCCTTCAATACGAGCAGTACTTC. V gene TRBV4-1 combines with J gene TRBJ2-7, with 8 bases that match TRBD1. The CDR3 totals 15 residues. Germline CDR1 reads MGHRA; CDR2 reads YSYEKL.

This clonotype turned up a few times. The J gene is TRBJ2-7, the V gene TRBV12-3 or TRBV12-4; 9 bases match TRBD2. The ends lost 6 bases at V and 3 bases at J; junction bases unmatched: 6. The CDR3 has 14 amino acids. CDR3 bases: TGTGCCAGCAGCACCTCGCGGGAGGGCTACGAGCAGTACTTC. Its protein product is CASSTSREGYEQYF.

This clonotype was recorded many times. The chain uses TRBV3-1 and TRBJ2-7, with TRBD2 matching 8 bases. The CDR3 is 15 residues long. CDR1 and CDR2 from the germline V gene are LGHDT and YNNKEL (reference sequence). V shed 1 base and J 1 base; nucleotides not matched to a gene: 3. CDR3 bases: TGTGCCAGCAGCCAAGGAACTAGCGGTTCCTACGAGCAGTACTTC. Amino acids: CASSQGTSGSYEQYF.

There are a few counts of this clonotype. The chain is built from TRBV4-3 and TRBJ1-2; 10 bases fit TRBD1. Germline V gene lookup returns CDR1 LGHNA and CDR2 YSLEER. The J segment lost 3 bases and the V segment lost 4 bases, leaving 5 bases of the junction unmatched. The CDR3 loop spans 15 amino acids. CDR3 nucleotide sequence: TGCGCCAGCAGCCCCGACAGGGGGCAATACTATGGCTACACCTTC. It yields the protein CASSPDRGQYYGYTF.